These 27 T cell receptor beta chains were all obtained from the same sample, sequenced in a study of OX40 agonist ivuxolimab in advanced cancers. Assay used: immunoSEQ multiplex PCR; TCRdb lists only in-frame clones, some missing. The data hold 70,000 or so clones, with around 80% observed a single time. The specimen was CD4+ or CD8+ T cells sorted from blood, collected in a trial of the OX40 agonist ivuxolimab. These receptors all stem from an adult with an advanced solid tumor such as melanoma, head and neck, liver or kidney cancer.

DNA of the CDR3: TGTGCCAGTAGTATACGGACAGGATCTAATGAAAAACTGTTTTTT. Translated: CASSIRTGSNEKLFF. The chain combines TRBV19 with TRBJ1-4, with TRBD1 matching over 7 bases. The CDR3 length is 15 residues. CDR1 is LNHDA and CDR2 is SQIVND in the germline V gene (reference sequence). V was pared by 2 bases and J by 3 bases, with 3 bases of the junction left unmatched.

The chain employs TRBV5-4 and TRBJ2-3; possibly TRBD1 for D (6 bases). Germline values: CDR1 SGHNT, CDR2 YYREEE (reference sequence). The CDR3 covers 14 residues. Trimming left V 4 bases short and J 4 bases short, with 13 bases between. The DNA for the CDR3 is TGTGCCAGCAGCGGATGGGACACTTCAGATACGCAGTATTTT. Protein product: CASSGWDTSDTQYF.

J is TRBJ2-1 and V is TRBV5-4; D is perhaps TRBD1 or TRBD2 (6 bases each). Germline V gene data show CDR1 as SGHNT and CDR2 as YYREEE (reference sequence). CDR3 length equals 14 residues. V lost 4 bases, J lost 10 bases, and 18 bases lay in between. This CDR3 is CASSGGGPFGEQFF. CDR3 in DNA: TGTGCCAGCAGCGGAGGGGGTCCTTTTGGGGAGCAGTTCTTC.

The rearrangement joins TRBV6-6 to TRBJ1-2; 7 nucleotides match TRBD1. The J segment lost 4 bases and the V segment lost 5 bases, leaving 7 bases of the junction unmatched. Germline V gives CDR1 MNHNY, CDR2 SVGAGI (reference sequence). The CDR3 is made up of 14 amino acids. Written as DNA, the CDR3 is TGTGCCAGCAGTGACCCCCGGACAGGCTATGGCTACACCTTC. Translated: CASSDPRTGYGYTF.

The chain couples TRBV5-6 to TRBJ2-7, with no clear D. Germline-derived CDR1 and CDR2 are SGHDT and YYEEEE. The germline V and J ends were trimmed by 2 bases and 3 bases, with 6 bases remaining between them. The CDR3 is made up of 12 amino acids. DNA for the CDR3: TGTGCCAGCAGCTTCCAGTACTACGAGCAGTACTTC. Translating gives CASSFQYYEQYF.

The V call is TRBV4-1, the J call TRBJ1-2, with 9 bases identical to TRBD1. Per germline, CDR1 MGHRA and CDR2 YSYEKL. The CDR3 extends over 14 amino acids. J lost 5 bases, V lost 6 bases, and 7 bases had no gene match. The DNA for the CDR3 is TGCGCCAGCAGTCAACAGGGGGCGCGGTATGGCTACACCTTC. As protein: CASSQQGARYGYTF.

DNA of the CDR3: TGTGCCAGCAGGGTGAGGGGCACCGGGGAGCTGTTTTTT. Its protein is CASRVRGTGELFF. The chain joins TRBV14 to TRBJ2-2; tentatively, D is TRBD1 or TRBD2 (5 bases each). Germline CDR1 SGHDN, CDR2 FVKESK. Between the trimmed V and J ends, which lost 6 bases and 4 bases, there was a span of 9 bases. The length of the CDR3 is 13 residues.

This clone has more than one count but fewer than ten. This chain uses TRBV5-1 with TRBJ1-6; 9 nucleotides align to TRBD1. The CDR3 totals 16 residues. After removal of 4 bases from V and 10 bases from J, the junction contained 12 bases not matched to a gene. Germline V gene sequence: CDR1 SGHRS, CDR2 YFSETQ. The CDR3 sequence is CASSGMGQGRNSPLHF. The CDR3 nucleotides are TGCGCCAGCAGCGGCATGGGACAGGGAAGGAACTCACCCCTCCACTTT.

The V and J genes are TRBV11-2 and TRBJ2-3, with TRBD2 identical over 11 bases. Germline V CDR1 and CDR2: SGHAT, FQNNGV. The CDR3 extends over 17 amino acids. Trimming cost V 5 bases and J 2 bases; bases outside gene matches: 9. Here the CDR3 DNA reads TGTGCCAGCAGCAACCCCCGGACTAGCGGGTCCACAGATACGCAGTATTTT. As protein: CASSNPRTSGSTDTQYF.

V usage is TRBV18 and J usage is TRBJ2-5, with D maybe TRBD1 (6 bases). The V and J ends lost 4 bases and 4 bases respectively, with 16 bases between them. The CDR3 length is 15 residues. Per germline, CDR1 KGHSH and CDR2 LQKENI. Here the CDR3 DNA reads TGTGCCAGCTCACACGGGACAAACCCCTTAGAGACCCAGTACTTC. Its translation is CASSHGTNPLETQYF.

The V and J genes are TRBV6-1 and TRBJ2-7; D might be TRBD2 (6 bases). The germline V and J ends were trimmed by 9 bases and 2 bases, with 14 bases remaining between them. This CDR3 is built from 13 residues. Germline values: CDR1 MNHNS, CDR2 SASEGT. As DNA, the CDR3 is TGTGCCAGTACGCGGGACGGACCCTACGAGCAGTACTTC. Amino acids: CASTRDGPYEQYF.

The chain recombines TRBV2 with TRBJ1-5; D perhaps matches TRBD1 (6 bases). The CDR3 length is 15 residues. V was clipped by 4 bases and J by 4 bases, with 14 bases between them. The V gene's germline CDR1 is SNHLY and CDR2 FYNNEI. CDR3 sequence reads: CASSGPGTTNQPQHF. CDR3 DNA sequence: TGTGCCAGCAGTGGCCCCGGGACAACTAATCAGCCCCAGCATTTT.

The chain joins TRBV25-1 to TRBJ2-5, with TRBD1 matching 8 bases. CDR1 MGHDK and CDR2 SYGVNS come from the germline V gene. V was clipped by 4 bases and J by 6 bases; unmatched bases: 4. The CDR3 loop spans 13 amino acids. CDR3 in amino acids: CASSGTGLKTQYF. The DNA of the CDR3 is TGTGCCAGCAGTGGGACAGGGCTAAAGACCCAGTACTTC.

The chain employs TRBV27 and TRBJ2-1, with a weak D call TRBD1 (6 bases). Germline V gene lookup returns CDR1 MNHEY and CDR2 SMNVEV (reference sequence). V dropped 7 bases and J dropped 5 bases, with 12 bases sitting between them. The CDR3 is 13 amino acids. CDR3 nucleotide sequence: TGTGCCAGCACCCTACAGGGAAACAATGAGCAGTTCTTC. Translating it yields CASTLQGNNEQFF.

The chain couples TRBV7-9 to TRBJ2-1; tentative D call: TRBD2 (6 bases). V was trimmed by 5 bases and J by 7 bases, leaving 6 bases between them. Germline CDR1 is SEHNR and CDR2 is FQNEAQ (reference sequence). The CDR3 length is 11 residues. CDR3: CASSRGNEQFF. The CDR3, as DNA: TGTGCCAGCAGCCGGGGGAATGAGCAGTTCTTC. Full variable domain (outside the CDR3, taken from reference TRBV7-9 and TRBJ2-1): DTGVSQNPRHKITKRGQNVTFRCDPISEHNRLYWYRQTLGQGPEFLTYFQNEAQLEKSRLLSDRFSAERPKGSFSTLEIQRTEQGDSAMYLCASSRGNEQFFGPGTRLTVL.

The chain couples TRBV4-3 to TRBJ2-1, with 11 bases lining up with TRBD2. CDR3 size: 16 residues. Germline V lookup: CDR1 LGHNA, CDR2 YSLEER. The trim removed 0 bases at V and 9 bases at J, leaving 7 bases unmatched. The CDR3 sequence: CASSQDSGGAEGEQFF. The CDR3 nucleotides read TGCGCCAGCAGCCAAGATAGCGGGGGGGCTGAGGGTGAGCAGTTCTTC.

CDR3 sequence (DNA): TGTGCCTGGAGTCCCCTCAGGACAGGGGGGGGCGAGCAGTACTTC. It is translated as CAWSPLRTGGGEQYF. The chain carries TRBV30 and TRBJ2-7; 10 nucleotides line up with TRBD1. Germline V lookup: CDR1 GTSNPN, CDR2 SVGIG (reference sequence). The CDR3 runs to 15 residues. V trimming: 2 bases; J trimming: 6 bases; junction bases outside the gene matches: 10.

This rearrangement joins TRBV5-1 to TRBJ2-7; 7 positions agree with TRBD1. V lost 4 bases and J lost 6; bases outside the gene matches: 10. The CDR3 totals 14 residues. Germline CDR1 and CDR2: SGHRS and YFSETQ. The CDR3 DNA reads as TGCGCCAGCAGCCGAGGACAGGACCTCGGCGAGCAGTACTTC. This codes for CASSRGQDLGEQYF.

The gene calls are TRBV18 and TRBJ1-1; D might be TRBD1 (5 bases). The V end was cut by 0 bases, the J end by 1 base, with 15 bases between. The CDR3 spans 17 residues. In germline, CDR1 is KGHSH, CDR2 LQKENI. The CDR3 bases are TGTGCCAGCTCACCACCTAATCCAGGGTCGAGGAACACTGAAGCTTTCTTT. Translated, it gives CASSPPNPGSRNTEAFF. The whole variable domain, remainder taken from reference TRBV18 and TRBJ1-1, is NAGVMQNPRHLVRRRGQEARLRCSPMKGHSHVYWYRQLPEEGLKFMVYLQKENIIDESGMPKERFSAEFPKEGPSILRIQQVVRGDSAAYFCASSPPNPGSRNTEAFFGQGTRLTVV.

This chain uses TRBV5-1 with TRBJ2-7, with TRBD1 as a possible D gene (6 bases). Germline CDR1 and CDR2: SGHRS and YFSETQ. V lost 4 bases, J lost 8 bases, and 16 bases lay in between. The CDR3 spans 13 residues. DNA of the CDR3: TGCGCCAGCAGCGCAGGGGCACCCCCCCAGCAGTACTTC. Residues: CASSAGAPPQQYF. Full variable domain (outside the CDR3, taken from reference TRBV5-1 and TRBJ2-7): KAGVTQTPRYLIKTRGQQVTLSCSPISGHRSVSWYQQTPGQGLQFLFEYFSETQRNKGNFPGRFSGRQFSNSRSEMNVSTLELGDSALYLCASSAGAPPQQYFGPGTRLTVT.

In DNA, the CDR3 is TGTGCCAGAAGACCTATTGACAGGGATAGCACAGATACGCAGTATTTT. Residues: CARRPIDRDSTDTQYF. This chain links TRBV5-3 with TRBJ2-3, with TRBD1 identical over 7 bases. TRBV5-3 is reported as an ORF; its role is uncertain. This CDR3 is built from 16 residues. The V segment lost 5 bases and the J segment 0 bases; nucleotides outside the gene matches: 9.

The V call is TRBV19, the J call TRBJ1-1; D is perhaps TRBD1 (5 bases). The CDR3 is 14 amino acids. Germline-derived CDR1 and CDR2 are LNHDA and SQIVND (reference sequence). V was trimmed by 6 bases and J by 8 bases, leaving 19 bases between them. CDR3 coding DNA: TGTGCCAGTAGAAACACAGAAGGGGCGGCGGAAGCTTTCTTT. Its translation is CASRNTEGAAEAFF. Complete variable domain (other parts from reference TRBV19 and TRBJ1-1): DGGITQSPKYLFRKEGQNVTLSCEQNLNHDAMYWYRQDPGQGLRLIYYSQIVNDFQKGDIAEGYSVSREKKESFPLTVTSAQKNPTAFYLCASRNTEGAAEAFFGQGTRLTVV.

This clone was found a few times. This chain links TRBV2 with TRBJ1-5, with D perhaps matching TRBD1 (5 bases). Germline V gene data show CDR1 as SNHLY and CDR2 as FYNNEI. This CDR3 spans 17 amino acids. Trimming pared 5 bases from V and 3 bases from J, leaving 20 bases between. The CDR3 coding sequence is TGTGCCAGCAGTCCCGGTCTTCGGGGGTTGGTCAATCAGCCCCAGCATTTT. It codes for CASSPGLRGLVNQPQHF.

The chain links TRBV7-9 to TRBJ2-3; weak D call: TRBD1 (6 bases). The CDR3 totals 14 residues. In germline, CDR1 is SEHNR, CDR2 FQNEAQ (reference sequence). Trimming removed 11 bases from V and 1 base from J, with 16 bases in between. CDR3 DNA sequence: TGTGCCGGTAAAGAGGCAGGGGGCACAGATACGCAGTATTTT. This codes for CAGKEAGGTDTQYF.

The chain uses TRBV30 and TRBJ1-1; tentative D call: TRBD1 (6 bases). The CDR3 runs to 13 residues. Trimming shortened V by 6 bases and J by 5 bases, and 16 bases separated the two germline ends. Germline V gene sequence: CDR1 GTSNPN, CDR2 SVGIG (reference sequence). The CDR3 is CACRGGQWTEAFF. CDR3 DNA: TGTGCCTGTCGAGGGGGGCAGTGGACTGAAGCTTTCTTT. Filled out from reference TRBV30 and TRBJ1-1, the complete variable domain reads SQTIHQWPATLVQPVGSPLSLECTVEGTSNPNLYWYRQAAGRGLQLLFYSVGIGQISSEVPQNLSASRPQDRQFILSSKKLLLSDSGFYLCACRGGQWTEAFFGQGTRLTVV.

This sequence joins TRBV7-9 and TRBJ1-2, with 7 positions matching TRBD1. The CDR3 covers 12 residues. Germline trimming cut 5 bases from V and 7 bases from J; bases unmatched to any gene: 4. CDR1 SEHNR and CDR2 FQNEAQ come from the germline V gene (reference sequence). The CDR3 region has the DNA TGTGCCAGCAGCGCTCGGACAGGTGGCTACACCTTC. It encodes CASSARTGGYTF.

V is TRBV5-1 and J is TRBJ1-3, with D tentatively TRBD1 (5 bases). There are 16 residues in the CDR3. Trimming shortened V by 4 bases and J by 0 bases, and 14 bases separated the two germline ends. The V gene's germline CDR1 is SGHRS and CDR2 YFSETQ. This CDR3 is CASSPSGDHSGNTIYF. The CDR3, as DNA: TGCGCCAGCAGCCCTTCGGGGGACCACTCTGGAAACACCATATATTTT.